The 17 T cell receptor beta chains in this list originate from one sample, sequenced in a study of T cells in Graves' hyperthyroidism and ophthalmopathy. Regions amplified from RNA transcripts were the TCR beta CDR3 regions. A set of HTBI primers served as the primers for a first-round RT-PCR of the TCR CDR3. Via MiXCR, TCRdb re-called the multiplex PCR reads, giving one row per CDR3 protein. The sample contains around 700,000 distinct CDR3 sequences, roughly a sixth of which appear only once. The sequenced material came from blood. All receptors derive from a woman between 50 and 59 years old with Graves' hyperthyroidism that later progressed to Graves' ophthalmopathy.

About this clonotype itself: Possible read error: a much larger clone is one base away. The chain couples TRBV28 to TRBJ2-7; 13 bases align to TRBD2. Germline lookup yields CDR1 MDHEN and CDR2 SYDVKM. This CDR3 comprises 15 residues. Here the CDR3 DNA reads TGTACCAGCAGTAAGGGACTAGCGGGGTCCTACGAGCAGTACTTC. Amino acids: CTSSKGLAGSYEQYF.

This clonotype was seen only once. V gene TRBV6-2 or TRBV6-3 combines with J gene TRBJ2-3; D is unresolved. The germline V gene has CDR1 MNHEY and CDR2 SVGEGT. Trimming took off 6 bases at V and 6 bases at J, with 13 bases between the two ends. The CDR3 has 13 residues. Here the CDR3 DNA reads TGTGCCAGCAGCCTGGAGATGAGGGATACGCAGTATTTT. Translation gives CASSLEMRDTQYF.

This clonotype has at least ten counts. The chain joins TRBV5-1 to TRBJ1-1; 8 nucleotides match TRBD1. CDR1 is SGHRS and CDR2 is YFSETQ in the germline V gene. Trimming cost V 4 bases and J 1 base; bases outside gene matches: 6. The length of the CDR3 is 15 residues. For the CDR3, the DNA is TGCGCCAGCAGCCGCCAGGGGGCAAGGAACACTGAAGCTTTCTTT. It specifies CASSRQGARNTEAFF.

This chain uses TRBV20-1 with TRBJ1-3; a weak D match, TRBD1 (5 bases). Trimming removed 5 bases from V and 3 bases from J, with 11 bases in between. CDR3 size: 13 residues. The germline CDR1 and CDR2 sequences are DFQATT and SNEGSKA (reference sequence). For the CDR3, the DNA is TGCAGTGCTGACGGGGGGGATGGAAACACCATATATTTT. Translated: CSADGGDGNTIYF.

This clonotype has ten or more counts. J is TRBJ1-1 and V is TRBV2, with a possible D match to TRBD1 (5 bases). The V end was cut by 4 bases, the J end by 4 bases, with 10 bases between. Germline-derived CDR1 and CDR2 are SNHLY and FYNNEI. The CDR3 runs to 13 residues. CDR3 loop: CASSGRVFTEAFF. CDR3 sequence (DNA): TGTGCCAGCAGTGGCAGGGTTTTCACTGAAGCTTTCTTT. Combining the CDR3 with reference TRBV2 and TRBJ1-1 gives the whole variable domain EPEVTQTPSHQVTQMGQEVILRCVPISNHLYFYWYRQILGQKVEFLVSFYNNEISEKSEIFDDQFSVERPDGSNFTLKIRSTKLEDSAMYFCASSGRVFTEAFFGQGTRLTVV.

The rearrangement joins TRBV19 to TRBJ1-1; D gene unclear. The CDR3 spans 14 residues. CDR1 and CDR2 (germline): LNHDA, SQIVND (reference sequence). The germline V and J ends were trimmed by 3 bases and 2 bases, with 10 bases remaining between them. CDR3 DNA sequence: TGTGCCAGTAGTATTCCAGGAAGAAACACTGAAGCTTTCTTT. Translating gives CASSIPGRNTEAFF.

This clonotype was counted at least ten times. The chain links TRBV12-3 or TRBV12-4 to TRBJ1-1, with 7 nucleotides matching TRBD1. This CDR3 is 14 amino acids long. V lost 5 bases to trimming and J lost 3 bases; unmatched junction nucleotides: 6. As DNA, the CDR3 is TGTGCCAGCAGTAACAGGGGTGGATACACTGAAGCTTTCTTT. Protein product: CASSNRGGYTEAFF.

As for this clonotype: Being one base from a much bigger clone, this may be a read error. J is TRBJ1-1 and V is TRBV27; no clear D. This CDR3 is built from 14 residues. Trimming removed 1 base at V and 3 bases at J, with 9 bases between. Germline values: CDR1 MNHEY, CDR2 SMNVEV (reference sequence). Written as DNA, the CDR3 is TGTGCCAGCAGTTTATTTTTGGGAGACACTGAAGCTTTCTTT. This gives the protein CASSLFLGDTEAFF.

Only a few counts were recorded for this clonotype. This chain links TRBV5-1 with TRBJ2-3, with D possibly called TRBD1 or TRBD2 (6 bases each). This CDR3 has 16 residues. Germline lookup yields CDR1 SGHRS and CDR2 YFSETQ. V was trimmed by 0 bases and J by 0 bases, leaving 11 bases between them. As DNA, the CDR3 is TGCGCCAGCAGCTTGGCAAGGGGGGCTAGCACAGATACGCAGTATTTT. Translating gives CASSLARGASTDTQYF.

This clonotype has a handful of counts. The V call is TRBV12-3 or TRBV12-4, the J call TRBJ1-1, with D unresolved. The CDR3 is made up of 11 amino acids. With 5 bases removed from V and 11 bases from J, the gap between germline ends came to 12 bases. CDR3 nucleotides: TGTGCCAGCAGTACAGACGGTCCGGCTTTCTTT. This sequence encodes CASSTDGPAFF.

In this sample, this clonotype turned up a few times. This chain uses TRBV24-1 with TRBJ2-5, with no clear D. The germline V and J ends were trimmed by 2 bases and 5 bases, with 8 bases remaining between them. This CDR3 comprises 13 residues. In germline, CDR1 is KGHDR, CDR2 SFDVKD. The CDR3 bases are TGTGCCACCAGTGATTGGGGATTGGAGACCCAGTACTTC. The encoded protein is CATSDWGLETQYF.

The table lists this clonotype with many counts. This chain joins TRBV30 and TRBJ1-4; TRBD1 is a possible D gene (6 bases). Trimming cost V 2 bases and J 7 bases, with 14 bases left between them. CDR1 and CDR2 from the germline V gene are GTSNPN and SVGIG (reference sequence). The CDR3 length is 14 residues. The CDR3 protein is CAWSMAGVGEKLFF. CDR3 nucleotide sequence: TGTGCCTGGAGTATGGCAGGGGTGGGTGAAAAACTGTTTTTT.

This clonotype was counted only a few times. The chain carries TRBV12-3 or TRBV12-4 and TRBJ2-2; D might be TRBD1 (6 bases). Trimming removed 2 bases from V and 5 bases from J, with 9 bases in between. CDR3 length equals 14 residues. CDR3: CASSLRDITGELFF. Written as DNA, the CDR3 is TGTGCCAGCAGTTTAAGGGACATAACCGGGGAGCTGTTTTTT.

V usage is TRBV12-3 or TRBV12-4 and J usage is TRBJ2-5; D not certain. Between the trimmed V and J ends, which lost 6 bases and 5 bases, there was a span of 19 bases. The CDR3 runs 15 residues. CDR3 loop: CASSVVPVGWETQYF. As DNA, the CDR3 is TGTGCCAGCAGCGTAGTACCCGTCGGGTGGGAGACCCAGTACTTC.

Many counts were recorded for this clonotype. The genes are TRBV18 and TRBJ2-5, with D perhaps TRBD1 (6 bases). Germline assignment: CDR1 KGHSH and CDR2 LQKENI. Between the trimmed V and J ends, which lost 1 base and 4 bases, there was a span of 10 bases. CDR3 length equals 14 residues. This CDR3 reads CASSPLRGGETQYF. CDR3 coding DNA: TGTGCCAGCTCACCACTTCGAGGGGGAGAGACCCAGTACTTC.

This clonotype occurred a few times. The CDR3, as DNA: TGCGCCAGCAGCTGGGGCAGGGGGGGGACTGAAGCTTTCTTT. Its translation is CASSWGRGGTEAFF. V is TRBV5-1 and J is TRBJ1-1, with 7 bases that match TRBD1. Unmatched junction bases numbered 7, after V lost 3 bases and J lost 5 bases. The CDR3 covers 14 residues. Germline V gene lookup returns CDR1 SGHRS and CDR2 YFSETQ.

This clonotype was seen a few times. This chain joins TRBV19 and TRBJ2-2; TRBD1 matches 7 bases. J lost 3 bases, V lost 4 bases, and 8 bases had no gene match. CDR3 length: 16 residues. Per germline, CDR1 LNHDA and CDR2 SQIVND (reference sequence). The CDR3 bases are TGTGCCAGTAGTACCGACAGGGACGGGTACACCGGGGAGCTGTTTTTT. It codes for CASSTDRDGYTGELFF.